These 31 T cell receptor beta chains were all obtained from the same sample, sequenced in a study of response to subunit inactivated influenza vaccine (dated by TCRdb to the late 2010s). Receptor amplification or capture employed RT-PCR. The instrument was an Illumina HiSeq 2500. TCRdb applied fastp at Q25 and MiXCR to the public reads, then kept only in-frame beta chains. When rows share a CDR3 protein, they turn into one entry using the most common DNA and genes. This sample lists 500,000 to 550,000 distinct CDR3 sequences; approximately 7.7% were detected once. The ten largest clones capture about 12% of the sample. The source was PBMCs from blood, collected roughly 24 months after vaccination. The receptor source for this set is a man in his fifties or sixties who received an inactivated influenza vaccine. Donor details come from another sample of the same person, matched by shared clones.

This clonotype appeared many times. The chain couples TRBV3-1 to TRBJ2-1; 11 bases fit TRBD2. V dropped 5 bases and J dropped 7; count of bases not matched to a gene: 7. The CDR3 length is 15 residues. Germline values: CDR1 LGHDT, CDR2 YNNKEL (reference sequence). CDR3 loop: CASSETSGRGNEQFF. DNA for the CDR3: TGTGCCAGCAGCGAAACTAGCGGGAGAGGGAATGAGCAGTTCTTC.

This clonotype was seen at least ten times. V usage is TRBV30 and J usage is TRBJ1-1, with a possible D match to TRBD1 (5 bases). V was pared by 3 bases and J by 3 bases, with 14 bases between. CDR1 is GTSNPN and CDR2 is SVGIG in the germline V gene (reference sequence). The CDR3 contains 14 residues. CDR3 nucleotide sequence: TGTGCCTGGAGAAGTCTGGGGGGGGACACTGAAGCTTTCTTT. It specifies CAWRSLGGDTEAFF.

In regard to this clonotype: Being one base from a much bigger clone, this may be a read error. CDR3 in DNA: TGCAGCGTTGAAGATTTTGGGCAGGGACGGTACGAGCAGTACTTC. It codes for CSVEDFGQGRYEQYF. The chain couples TRBV29-1 to TRBJ2-7, with D perhaps matching TRBD1 or TRBD2 (5 bases each). The CDR3 covers 15 residues. Trimming stripped 0 bases from V and 4 bases from J, with 16 bases between. Germline CDR1 is SQVTM and CDR2 is ANQGSEA.

This clonotype was detected only a few times. The chain employs TRBV20-1 and TRBJ2-7; 8 nucleotides match TRBD1. This CDR3 has 16 residues. Trimming took 0 bases from V and 0 from J; bases not matched to a gene: 7. CDR1 DFQATT and CDR2 SNEGSKA come from the germline V gene (reference sequence). The CDR3: CSARDNRGWDSYEQYF. The CDR3 region has the DNA TGCAGTGCTAGAGATAACAGGGGGTGGGACTCCTACGAGCAGTACTTC.

This clonotype came up a few times. The gene calls are TRBV2 and TRBJ2-7, with D possibly matching TRBD1 (6 bases). Looked up from germline, CDR1 is SNHLY and CDR2 is FYNNEI. This CDR3 region has 15 residues. With 2 bases removed from V and 2 bases from J, the gap between germline ends came to 13 bases. The CDR3 reads CASSESGTRAYEQYF. The CDR3 DNA reads TGTGCCAGCAGTGAAAGTGGGACACGGGCCTACGAGCAGTACTTC. The whole variable domain, filled in from reference TRBV2 and TRBJ2-7, reads EPEVTQTPSHQVTQMGQEVILRCVPISNHLYFYWYRQILGQKVEFLVSFYNNEISEKSEIFDDQFSVERPDGSNFTLKIRSTKLEDSAMYFCASSESGTRAYEQYFGPGTRLTVT.

The rearrangement joins TRBV25-1 to TRBJ2-3; TRBD1 agrees at 7 bases. V dropped 5 bases and J dropped 10; count of bases not matched to a gene: 9. The CDR3 is 13 residues long. The germline gives CDR1 MGHDK, CDR2 SYGVNS. CDR3 sequence (DNA): TGTGCCAGCAGTACCACCGACAGGGCGGCGCAGTATTTT. Translating gives CASSTTDRAAQYF. The full variable domain, rest sourced from reference TRBV25-1 and TRBJ2-3, is EADIYQTPRYLVIGTGKKITLECSQTMGHDKMYWYQQDPGMELHLIHYSYGVNSTEKGDLSSESTVSRIRTEHFPLTLESARPSHTSQYLCASSTTDRAAQYFGPGTRLTVL.

This clonotype showed up many times. The CDR3 nucleotides read TGCAGTGCTACCGCGGACAGGGCCAACACCGGGGAGCTGTTTTTT. Protein sequence: CSATADRANTGELFF. V is TRBV20-1 and J is TRBJ2-2, with 8 nucleotides matching TRBD1. V lost 4 bases, J lost 2 bases, and 6 bases stayed unmatched. CDR3 length: 15 amino acids. In germline, CDR1 is DFQATT, CDR2 SNEGSKA (reference sequence).

This clonotype was counted between two and nine times. The gene calls are TRBV5-5 and TRBJ2-3; 9 bases map to TRBD2. The germline V gene has CDR1 SGHKS and CDR2 YYEKEE (reference sequence). V gave up 5 bases and J gave up 1 base; unmatched junction bases: 8. This CDR3 region has 16 residues. The CDR3 DNA follows: TGTGCCAGCAGGTCAGGCCCTAGCGGGGGCACAGATACGCAGTATTTT. Protein sequence: CASRSGPSGGTDTQYF.

In its sample, this clonotype was seen a few times. The chain recombines TRBV20-1 with TRBJ2-3; TRBD2 matches at 7 bases. The J segment lost 4 bases and the V segment lost 5 bases, leaving 15 bases of the junction unmatched. This CDR3 is built from 16 residues. Germline-derived CDR1 and CDR2 are DFQATT and SNEGSKA (reference sequence). CDR3 protein: CSAGVPGRGRSDTQYF. Written as DNA, the CDR3 is TGCAGTGCTGGCGTCCCCGGGCGGGGGAGATCAGATACGCAGTATTTT.

The genes are TRBV19 and TRBJ2-2; D is ambiguous. The germline CDR1 and CDR2 sequences are LNHDA and SQIVND (reference sequence). Between the trimmed V and J ends, which lost 3 bases and 3 bases, there was a span of 17 bases. The CDR3 spans 17 residues. CDR3 amino acids: CASSMWANSRDTGELFF. DNA of the CDR3: TGTGCCAGTAGTATGTGGGCGAACAGCCGGGACACCGGGGAGCTGTTTTTT.

This rearrangement joins TRBV10-3 to TRBJ2-5, with D unresolved. Germline CDR1 ENHRY, CDR2 SYGVKD. V lost 1 base and J 0 bases, leaving 0 bases between the germline ends. The CDR3 is 12 amino acids. CDR3 DNA sequence: TGTGCCATCAGTGAGTACCAAGAGACCCAGTACTTC. Protein sequence: CAISEYQETQYF.

The gene calls are TRBV20-1 and TRBJ2-5; D is uncertain. Germline lookup yields CDR1 DFQATT and CDR2 SNEGSKA (reference sequence). This CDR3 is built from 13 residues. V was trimmed by 5 bases and J by 2 bases, leaving 12 bases between them. The CDR3 loop is CSAASTGQETQYF. In DNA form, the CDR3 reads TGCAGTGCTGCCTCGACTGGTCAAGAGACCCAGTACTTC.

This clonotype occurred a few times. V and J are TRBV20-1 and TRBJ2-3; D might be TRBD1 (5 bases). This CDR3 is 12 amino acids long. CDR1 and CDR2 from the germline V gene are DFQATT and SNEGSKA (reference sequence). V was trimmed by 5 bases and J by 12 bases, leaving 18 bases between them. The CDR3 sequence: CSAYNRGFVQYF. The DNA of the CDR3 is TGCAGTGCTTACAATAGGGGATTCGTCCAGTATTTT.

This rearrangement joins TRBV6-2 or TRBV6-3 to TRBJ2-3; TRBD2 is a possible D gene (6 bases). The CDR3 spans 15 residues. Trimming removed 6 bases from V and 0 bases from J, with 13 bases in between. Germline CDR1 and CDR2: MNHEY and SVGEGT. Here the CDR3 reads CASSRWGVSTDTQYF. As DNA, the CDR3 is TGTGCCAGCAGCCGCTGGGGGGTGAGCACAGATACGCAGTATTTT.

The chain recombines TRBV18 with TRBJ1-1, with TRBD1 identical over 7 bases. The CDR3 spans 16 residues. Germline CDR1 is KGHSH and CDR2 is LQKENI. V shed 6 bases and J 3 bases; nucleotides not matched to a gene: 13. Here the CDR3 reads CASSPQEGARDTEAFF. In nucleotides, the CDR3 is TGTGCCAGCTCGCCTCAGGAGGGGGCTAGGGACACTGAAGCTTTCTTT.

The table lists this clonotype with many counts. The chain is built from TRBV28 and TRBJ2-7, with 9 bases lining up with TRBD1. Trimming at V came to 5 bases and at J to 3 bases, leaving 5 bases not matched to a gene. The CDR3 runs to 14 residues. Germline CDR1 reads MDHEN; CDR2 reads SYDVKM. The CDR3 loop is CASSGPGQGYEQYF. As DNA, the CDR3 is TGTGCCAGCAGTGGTCCGGGACAGGGCTACGAGCAGTACTTC.

This clonotype was seen many times. V is TRBV20-1 and J is TRBJ2-7; D is possibly TRBD2 (5 bases). V was trimmed by 5 bases and J by 0 bases, leaving 17 bases between them. The CDR3 runs 15 residues. Germline V lookup: CDR1 DFQATT, CDR2 SNEGSKA (reference sequence). The CDR3 region has the DNA TGCAGTGCTCCCCGAGGGAACGGTTTCTCCTACGAGCAGTACTTC. Encoded protein: CSAPRGNGFSYEQYF.

The V call is TRBV7-2, the J call TRBJ2-5; D call uncertain. V shed 1 base and J shed 2 bases, with 11 bases lying between them. The CDR3 contains 15 residues. Germline CDR1 SGHTA, CDR2 FQGNSA. This CDR3 reads CASSLVNWVQETQYF. The CDR3 nucleotides are TGTGCCAGCAGCTTAGTAAATTGGGTACAAGAGACCCAGTACTTC.

This clonotype has ten or more counts. The V call is TRBV12-3 or TRBV12-4, the J call TRBJ2-7; D ambiguous. The CDR3 has 12 amino acids. The V end lost 1 base, the J end lost 6 bases, and 7 bases lay between the germline ends. CDR3 sequence reads: CASSLDWVEQYF. For the CDR3, the DNA is TGTGCCAGCAGTTTAGACTGGGTCGAGCAGTACTTC.

The V and J genes are TRBV7-2 and TRBJ2-5; D is perhaps TRBD1 (6 bases). The germline V gene encodes CDR1 SGHTA and CDR2 FQGNSA. V was trimmed by 7 bases and J by 5 bases, leaving 17 bases between them. CDR3 length equals 14 residues. In DNA form, the CDR3 reads TGTGCCAGCAACCCAAATAGACAGGCCGAGACCCAGTACTTC. It yields the protein CASNPNRQAETQYF. Variable domain in full (rest from reference TRBV7-2 and TRBJ2-5): GAGVSQSPSNKVTEKGKDVELRCDPISGHTALYWYRQSLGQGLEFLIYFQGNSAPDKSGLPSDRFSAERTGGSVSTLTIQRTQQEDSAVYLCASNPNRQAETQYFGPGTRLLVL.

This clonotype showed up many times. The chain has TRBV5-8 and TRBJ2-7, with D hard to call. The germline V and J ends were trimmed by 6 bases and 3 bases, with 7 bases remaining between them. This CDR3 spans 11 amino acids. Germline CDR1 reads SGHTS; CDR2 reads YDEGEE. CDR3 DNA sequence: TGTGCCAGCACCCGCTTCTACGAGCAGTACTTC. As protein: CASTRFYEQYF.

There are a few counts of this clonotype. The genes are TRBV20-1 and TRBJ2-7; tentative D call: TRBD1 (6 bases). Trimming took 2 bases from V and 4 from J, leaving 15 bases between them. The CDR3 totals 14 residues. Germline V lookup: CDR1 DFQATT, CDR2 SNEGSKA (reference sequence). The CDR3, as DNA: TGCAGTGCTAGATTGAACAGGGATTTATACGAGCAGTACTTC. It encodes CSARLNRDLYEQYF.

The table lists this clonotype with a few counts. The chain is built from TRBV24-1 and TRBJ2-1, with D unclear. Germline V gene data show CDR1 as KGHDR and CDR2 as SFDVKD. V lost 0 bases and J 4 bases, leaving 9 bases between the germline ends. CDR3 size: 15 residues. Here the CDR3 DNA reads TGTGCCACCAGTGATTTGCAAGCTAAATACAATGAGCAGTTCTTC. Translated: CATSDLQAKYNEQFF.

This clonotype has ten or more counts. V and J are TRBV11-2 and TRBJ2-5; 11 bases line up with TRBD2. This CDR3 is 18 amino acids long. Germline V gene lookup returns CDR1 SGHAT and CDR2 FQNNGV. V dropped 0 bases and J dropped 5; count of bases not matched to a gene: 11. The DNA for the CDR3 is TGTGCCAGCAGCTTAGAACTAGCGGGGGAAACCCCTTGGGAGACCCAGTACTTC. Translation gives CASSLELAGETPWETQYF.

This clonotype has more than one count but fewer than ten. V gene TRBV21-1 combines with J gene TRBJ1-1; the table's TRBD1 call for D was not verified on the DNA. TRBV21-1 is a pseudogene. The CDR3 sequence is 16 residues long. The CDR3 bases are TGTGCCAGCAGCAAAGGGACAGGGAACAAGGACACTGAAGCTTTCTTT. Translated: CASSKGTGNKDTEAFF.

V usage is TRBV6-1 and J usage is TRBJ1-2; D is unresolved. V shed 5 bases and J shed 1 base, with 11 bases lying between them. CDR1 MNHNS and CDR2 SASEGT come from the germline V gene. This CDR3 spans 14 amino acids. This CDR3 reads CASSPIGINYGYTF. As DNA, the CDR3 is TGTGCCAGCAGTCCAATAGGGATTAACTATGGCTACACCTTC.

This clonotype showed up just a few times. V and J are TRBV6-5 and TRBJ2-1, with 10 bases aligning to TRBD2. With 3 bases clipped from V and 9 bases from J, the junction kept 8 bases outside the gene matches. CDR1 is MNHEY and CDR2 is SVGAGI in the germline V gene. The CDR3 is 15 residues long. The CDR3 sequence is CASSYPLAGVGEQFF. The CDR3 region has the DNA TGTGCCAGCAGTTATCCTCTAGCGGGAGTCGGTGAGCAGTTCTTC.

The chain employs TRBV4-3 and TRBJ1-5, with D possibly being TRBD1 (6 bases). The germline CDR1 and CDR2 sequences are LGHNA and YSLEER. V lost 0 bases and J 3 bases, leaving 12 bases between the germline ends. The CDR3 loop spans 16 amino acids. The CDR3 sequence is CASSQDAGGLNQPQHF. For the CDR3, the DNA is TGCGCCAGCAGCCAAGATGCCGGGGGGCTCAATCAGCCCCAGCATTTT.

This rearrangement joins TRBV5-1 to TRBJ1-1; D gene ambiguous. V lost 5 bases and J 0 bases, leaving 17 bases between the germline ends. The germline V gene has CDR1 SGHRS and CDR2 YFSETQ. This CDR3 comprises 16 residues. For the CDR3, the DNA is TGCGCCAGCAGTGTACGAGGGTTGAGAATGAACACTGAAGCTTTCTTT. Protein: CASSVRGLRMNTEAFF.

This clonotype was detected ten times or more. The chain couples TRBV5-1 to TRBJ2-3; 9 nucleotides match TRBD2. Trimming took 0 bases from V and 2 from J; bases not matched to a gene: 4. There are 16 residues in the CDR3. The germline V gene has CDR1 SGHRS and CDR2 YFSETQ. The chain's CDR3 is CASSLGTSAITDTQYF. The CDR3 DNA sequence: TGCGCCAGCAGCTTGGGGACTAGCGCCATCACAGATACGCAGTATTTT.

This clonotype was detected many times. The chain combines TRBV20-1 with TRBJ1-6; D is unresolved. V lost 0 bases and J lost 0, with 6 bases in between. The CDR3 is made up of 15 amino acids. Germline V lookup: CDR1 DFQATT, CDR2 SNEGSKA (reference sequence). DNA of the CDR3: TGCAGTGCTAGAGAAGGGAGCTCCTATAATTCACCCCTCCACTTT. It is translated as CSAREGSSYNSPLHF.